This T cell receptor (beta chain) derives from a study of OX40 agonist ivuxolimab in advanced cancers. Study in general: Ivuxolimab, an antibody acting as an agonist of OX40 (CD134), was used to treat patients.

From germline, CDR1 is SGHRS and CDR2 YFSETQ. The CDR3 has 14 residues. V was pared by 6 bases and J by 4 bases, with 6 bases of the junction left unmatched. Measured with immunoSEQ multiplex PCR; TCRdb has only the in-frame clones, and not every one. The sample consists of 85,000 to 90,000 clones, about 85% of them appearing once. Points on this clone: The antigen is unknown.

General study findings and limits: The authors did not determine the antigen specificity of the expanded peripheral T cells.

Sequencing used CD4+ or CD8+ T cells sorted from blood, obtained in a trial of the OX40 agonist ivuxolimab. The TCR sequence derives from an adult with an advanced solid tumor such as melanoma, head and neck, liver or kidney cancer. V gene TRBV5-1 combines with J gene TRBJ2-2, with 7 bases aligning to TRBD1. The CDR3 is CASTRDSPTGELFF. The CDR3 DNA reads as TGCGCCAGCACCCGGGACAGTCCCACCGGGGAGCTGTTTTTT.